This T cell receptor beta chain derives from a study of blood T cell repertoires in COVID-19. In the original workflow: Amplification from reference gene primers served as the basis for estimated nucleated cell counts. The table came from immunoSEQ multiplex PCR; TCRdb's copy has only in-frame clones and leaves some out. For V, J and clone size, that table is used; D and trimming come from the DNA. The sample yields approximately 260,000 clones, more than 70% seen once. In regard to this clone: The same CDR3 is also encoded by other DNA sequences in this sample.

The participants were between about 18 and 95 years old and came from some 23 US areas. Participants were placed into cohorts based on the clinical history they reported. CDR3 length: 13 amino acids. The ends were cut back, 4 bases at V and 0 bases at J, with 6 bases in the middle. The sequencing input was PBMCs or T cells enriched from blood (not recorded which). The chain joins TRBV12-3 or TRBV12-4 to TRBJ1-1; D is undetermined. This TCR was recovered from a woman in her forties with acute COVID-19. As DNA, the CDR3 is TGTGCCAGCAGTTACACAGTGAACACTGAAGCTTTCTTT. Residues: CASSYTVNTEAFF.